A single T cell receptor (beta chain) is shown here with its context. This sample was included in a study of T cells of healthy individuals. The V end was cut by 0 bases, the J end by 9 bases, with 9 bases between. The CDR3 totals 13 residues. Germline V lookup: CDR1 MNHEY, CDR2 SVGEGT. MiXCR, applied by TCRdb to the 5' RACE reads, yields one record per CDR3 protein. The data hold more than 85,000 distinct CDR3 sequences, with 17% observed a single time. The V and J genes are TRBV6-2 or TRBV6-3 and TRBJ2-1; D not resolved. The clonotype originates from a human donor in good health. CDR3 residues: CASSYSRKVEQFF. The CDR3 coding sequence is TGTGCCAGCAGTTACTCGAGAAAGGTTGAGCAGTTCTTC.